The rows below give T cell receptor beta chains drawn from one sample of a study of CD8+CD57+ T cells in acquired aplastic anemia. Using its own MiXCR run on the reads, TCRdb lists one record per CDR3 protein. The top ten hold around 8% of the sample, which has about 270,000 distinct CDR3 sequences, 55% to 65% seen once. Sample: sorted CD4+, CD8+, or CD8+CD57+ T cells (not recorded which) from PBMCs. The receptors were sampled from a human donor with severe aplastic anemia or a healthy control (not recorded which). Both conserved end residues are trimmed from each CDR3.

TRBJ2-7 | TRBV14 | ASSQGGAQGINEQY
TRBJ1-1 | TRBV18 | ASSPTGGDTEAF
TRBJ1-5 | TRBV7-8 | ARHPQPQH
TRBJ2-7 | TRBV20-1 | SARAESGRVYYEQY
TRBJ2-7 | TRBV7-9 | ASSPRRQNYEQY
TRBJ2-2 | TRBV29-1 | SVVTSGTGELF
TRBJ1-1 | TRBV7-9 | ASSYRVQGGTEAF
TRBJ2-7 | TRBV24-1 | ATSDSGANLGYEQY
TRBJ1-2 | TRBV20-1 | SVTKQGVGYT
TRBJ2-1 | TRBV7-9 | ASSLRTGEQF
TRBJ2-6 | TRBV10-3 | AISESRGASGANVLT
TRBJ1-1 | TRBV7-9 | ASSSGPGAF
TRBJ2-1 | TRBV5-6 | ASSLGLGNEQF
TRBJ2-2 | TRBV19 | ASNRVTGELF
TRBJ1-1 | TRBV7-9 | ASSLTGGYSEAF
TRBJ1-1 | TRBV7-8 | ASSLIRARNTEAF
TRBJ1-4 | TRBV10-3 | AISVGGQPAEKLF
TRBJ2-5 | TRBV7-2 | ASSQTRTGGETQY
TRBJ1-1 | TRBV29-1 | SVAGQGAGEAF
TRBJ1-6 | TRBV19 | ASSVTGTAPDSPLH
TRBJ2-1 | TRBV9 | ASSGWTRNNEQF
TRBJ1-3 | TRBV6-6 | ASSYSSVSGNTIY
TRBJ2-1 | TRBV7-9 | ASSTNPGLAGAYNEQF
TRBJ2-5 | TRBV7-2 | ASSLVRQGPGETQY
TRBJ1-6 | TRBV6-2/TRBV6-3 | ASSRYPPLH
TRBJ1-6 | TRBV12-3/TRBV12-4 | ASSLDARNSPLH